This TCR beta chain came from a study of blood T cell repertoires in COVID-19. Study details: Nucleic acid was either cDNA or gDNA, and it came from T cells, B-cell-depleted T cells, or PBMCs.

Sequencing was performed with immunoSEQ multiplex PCR; in TCRdb, only in-frame clones are kept and a portion is missing. In the table there are some 180,000 clones, roughly 87% of which are singletons. Germline V gene lookup returns CDR1 SGDLS and CDR2 YYNGEE. V was pared by 3 bases and J by 6 bases, with 4 bases of the junction left unmatched. The length of the CDR3 is 13 residues. This TCR derives from a woman aged 55-70 years with COVID-19, enrolled during active disease. The chain recombines TRBV9 with TRBJ2-3; 7 bases align to TRBD1. Source material: peripheral blood. CDR3 protein: CASSGHRGDTQYF. DNA for the CDR3: TGTGCCAGCAGCGGTCACAGGGGTGATACGCAGTATTTT.